This TCR beta chain was retrieved from a study of early T cells in non-severe SARS-CoV-2 infection (dated by TCRdb to 2020 to 2023). Background on the whole study: Because TCR sequencing was done on bulk RNA from unsorted whole blood, the alpha and beta chains could not be paired.

Here is what the overall study found, with its caveats: VDJdb matching was skewed toward anti-spike CD8 responses and likely underestimated virus-specific expansions by missing private and CD4 specificities.

Library generation was performed with 5' RACE. Sequenced using a NextSeq 500. In the TCR library protocol, unique molecular identifiers were attached to individual cDNA molecules to correct for PCR bias and sequencing error. Both TCR alpha and beta chains were sequenced, and tight co-correlation was observed between alpha and beta sequence abundances in each sample. Regarding the original processing steps: Decombinator V4 was used to annotate the V gene, J gene and CDR3 of the TCR sequences. TCRs were defined as expanded if a significant change between any two time points was detected under a Poisson model with p below 0.0001. TCR abundances were normalised to the total number of TCRs sequenced per sample and expressed as counts per million. VDJdb, accessed 1 November 2021, was searched for CMV, EBV and SARS-CoV-2 annotated TCRs, excluding TCRs annotated for multiple antigens. Using fastp trimming at Q25 and MiXCR clonotype assembly, TCRdb reanalyzed the public sequencing data and kept in-frame beta chains. Rows with a matching CDR3 protein are joined into one entry that keeps the most common DNA and genes. Clone size and V and J calls follow TCRdb, not the original study. The sample table records about 20,000 distinct CDR3 sequences; 4% to 5.5% of these occur just once. About 5.8% of the sample is in the top ten clones.

This clonotype has just a few counts. It lacks a known antigen. No much larger clone is present one base from it, and per-base qualities are unavailable. The study was a case-control design nested within a healthcare worker cohort in London, UK, with weekly nasopharyngeal swab PCR tests and blood sampling. Healthcare workers were enrolled in the week of the UK lockdown, from 23 to 31 March 2020, and were followed every week for up to roughly 16 weeks. The sequence was obtained from an adult who was a healthcare worker with PCR-confirmed SARS-CoV-2 infection or an uninfected control (not recorded which). The sequenced sample consisted of whole blood.

Here the CDR3 is given as CASSLVGSDQETQYF. The DNA sequence reads TGCGCCAGCAGCTTGGTGGGGTCAGATCAAGAGACCCAGTACTTC. The rearrangement joined TRBV5-1 to TRBJ2-5; a confident D gene designation cannot be given. CDR1 and CDR2, looked up from the germline V gene, are SGHRS and YFSETQ. V is clipped by 0 bases and J by 2 bases, and the sequence between their germline boundaries is 11 bases long. Including cysteine and phenylalanine, the CDR3 has 15 amino acids. Only the CDR3 part of the read is kept: 45 bases, read in frame from the first base.